This TCR beta chain derives from a study of cytomegalovirus exposure and HLA in healthy donors. The CDR3 loop spans 16 amino acids. CDR1 and CDR2 (germline): MNHEY, SMNVEV (reference sequence). V gave up 3 bases and J gave up 0 bases, with 12 bases separating them. As concerns this clone: Its antigen is not identified.

60 Vbeta and 13 Jbeta primers were used in PCR. The data were produced by immunoSEQ multiplex PCR, yet TCRdb's version contains in-frame clones alone and is incomplete. Of about 200,000 clones listed, under 85% are singletons. Overall study findings and caveats: Both high specificity and high sensitivity reportedly marked the classifier's diagnosis of cytomegalovirus status.

The clonotype was recovered from a man aged 45-65 years in good health and CMV-seronegative. Sequenced sample: PBMCs. The chain joins TRBV27 to TRBJ1-3, with a weak D call TRBD1 (5 bases). The CDR3 here is CASSLGGALSGNTIYF. The DNA of the CDR3 is TGTGCCAGCAGTTTGGGCGGGGCCCTCTCTGGAAACACCATATATTTT.